The clone carrying this T cell receptor (beta chain) showed up just once. Antigen: not known. TCRdb's copy holds only in-frame clones and misses some; the assay was immunoSEQ multiplex PCR. Of a few million clones listed, 85% to 95% are singletons. The CDR3 length is 15 residues. Germline lookup yields CDR1 SGHNT and CDR2 YYREEE (reference sequence). With 5 bases clipped from V and 0 bases from J, the junction kept 5 bases outside the gene matches. This record belongs to a study of shared clonotypes between healthy human individuals. Findings of the study overall: Naive subsets generally exceeded memory subsets in estimated richness. In contrast to clonotypes shared by all four donors, non-shared clonotypes had lower generation probabilities.

Donors were healthy HIV-negative adults without recently reported acute infections or vaccinations. The origin of this receptor is a man between 18 and 35 years old in good health. Some clones in this sample may be carry-over from other donors' samples. Sequences were obtained from naive CD4+ T cells from PBMCs. Subset in this sample: CD45RA+ positively selected. The chain employs TRBV5-4 and TRBJ2-7; TRBD2 matches 10 bases. CDR3 in DNA: TGTGCCAGCAGTCGGACTAGCGGAAGCTCCTACGAGCAGTACTTC. It specifies CASSRTSGSSYEQYF. Using reference TRBV5-4 and TRBJ2-7 for the parts outside the CDR3, the full variable domain is ETGVTQSPTHLIKTRGQQVTLRCSSQSGHNTVSWYQQALGQGPQFIFQYYREEENGRGNFPPRFSGLQFPNYSSELNVNALELDDSALYLCASSRTSGSSYEQYFGPGTRLTVT.